This T cell receptor beta chain was profiled in a study of Graves' ophthalmopathy and Graves' hyperthyroidism. General observations from the study: The model reached around 66% sensitivity and roughly 76% specificity for predicting ophthalmopathy progression.

RNA served as the template for amplifying TCR beta CDR3 regions. An initial RT-PCR round employing HTBI primers preceded a second-round multiplex PCR. One entry per CDR3 protein, called by TCRdb with MiXCR from the multiplex PCR reads. Of about 340,000 distinct CDR3 sequences detected, roughly 15% appear once; the ten largest clones hold approximately 13%. Germline V CDR1 and CDR2: ENHRY, SYGVKD. V shed 4 bases and J shed 2 bases, with 14 bases lying between them. This CDR3 has 15 amino acids. This clonotype was counted ten times or more. Its antigen is not known. The V and J genes are TRBV10-3 and TRBJ2-5; a weak D match, TRBD1 (7 bases). This clonotype was obtained from an adult man with Graves' ophthalmopathy. Sequencing used peripheral blood. CDR3 in amino acids: CAISGAGQLQETQYF. CDR3 in DNA: TGTGCCATCAGTGGGGCGGGACAGCTTCAAGAGACCCAGTACTTC.